The text below deals with one T cell receptor beta chain. Its antigen is unidentified. Described time point: baseline, week 1 (first vaccination visit). Sample treatment: pre-vaccination baseline after standard-of-care therapy. Patients carried new grade 3 or 4 IDH1-mutant astrocytomas lacking nuclear ATRX. This entry belongs to a study of a mutant IDH1 vaccine in newly diagnosed glioma. Whole-study results and caveats: Among patients, 93.3% showed immune responses induced by the vaccine.

Method: immunoSEQ multiplex PCR; TCRdb's copy keeps in-frame clones and lacks some. The repertoire includes about 34,000 clones, about 80% of them detected once, and roughly 9% sits in the top ten. Sequencing was performed on peripheral blood mononuclear cells (PBMCs), taken from a glioma patient treated with radiotherapy, temozolomide or both. This TCR derives from a middle-aged man with glioma. Some clones in this sample may be carry-over from other donors' samples.

CDR3 nucleotides: TGTGCCTGGAGTGCCGCCGGGACAGGGAACACTGAAGCTTTCTTT. This sequence encodes CAWSAAGTGNTEAFF. The gene calls are TRBV30 and TRBJ1-1; 8 bases agree with TRBD1. The J segment lost 1 base and the V segment lost 1 base, leaving 5 bases of the junction unmatched. This CDR3 has 15 amino acids. CDR1 and CDR2 (germline): GTSNPN, SVGIG (reference sequence). The whole variable domain, filled in from reference TRBV30 and TRBJ1-1, reads SQTIHQWPATLVQPVGSPLSLECTVEGTSNPNLYWYRQAAGRGLQLLFYSVGIGQISSEVPQNLSASRPQDRQFILSSKKLLLSDSGFYLCAWSAAGTGNTEAFFGQGTRLTVV.